This T cell receptor (beta chain) was profiled in a study of control samples from healthy donors and cancer patients. The table came from immunoSEQ multiplex PCR; TCRdb's copy has only in-frame clones and leaves some out. The sample has approximately 170,000 clones, around 90% seen once; the top ten hold 0.55% to 0.7%. Germline-derived CDR1 and CDR2 are MDHEN and SYDVKM. Trimming removed 5 bases at V and 8 bases at J, with 15 bases between. The CDR3 extends over 14 amino acids. The rearrangement links TRBV28 to TRBJ1-4; D ambiguous. This receptor was obtained from a woman aged 25 to 39 in good health. The sequenced sample consisted of blood. DNA for the CDR3: TGTGCCAGCAGTCCTGGAAGGGTCGGCGAAAAACTGTTTTTT. Protein sequence: CASSPGRVGEKLFF.